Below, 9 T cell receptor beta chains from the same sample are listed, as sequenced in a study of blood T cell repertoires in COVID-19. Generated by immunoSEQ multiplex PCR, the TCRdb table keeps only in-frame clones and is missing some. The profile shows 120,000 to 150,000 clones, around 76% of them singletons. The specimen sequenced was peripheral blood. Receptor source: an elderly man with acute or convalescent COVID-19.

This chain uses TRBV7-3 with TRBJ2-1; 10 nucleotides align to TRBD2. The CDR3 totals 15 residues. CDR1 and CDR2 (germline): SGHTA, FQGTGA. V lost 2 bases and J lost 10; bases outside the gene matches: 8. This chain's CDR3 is CASSLGTSGVKEQFF. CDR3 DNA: TGTGCCAGCAGCTTAGGTACTAGCGGGGTAAAAGAGCAGTTCTTC.

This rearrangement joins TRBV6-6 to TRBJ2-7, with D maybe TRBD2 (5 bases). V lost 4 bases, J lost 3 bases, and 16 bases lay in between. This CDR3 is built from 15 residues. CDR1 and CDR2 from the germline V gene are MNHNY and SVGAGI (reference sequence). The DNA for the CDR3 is TGTGCCAGCAGTTTCCCGCAAGGACTTGACTACGAGCAGTACTTC. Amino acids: CASSFPQGLDYEQYF.

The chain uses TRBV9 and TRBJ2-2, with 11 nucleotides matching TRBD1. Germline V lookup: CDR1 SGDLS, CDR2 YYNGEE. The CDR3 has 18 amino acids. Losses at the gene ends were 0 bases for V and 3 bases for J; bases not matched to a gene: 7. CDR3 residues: CASSVAGPGQGDTGELFF. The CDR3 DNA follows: TGTGCCAGCAGCGTAGCAGGGCCGGGACAGGGGGACACCGGGGAGCTGTTTTTT.

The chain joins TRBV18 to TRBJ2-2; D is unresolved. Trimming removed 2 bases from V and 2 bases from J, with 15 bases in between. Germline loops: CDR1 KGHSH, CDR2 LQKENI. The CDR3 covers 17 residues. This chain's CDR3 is CASSPSPWAANTGELFF. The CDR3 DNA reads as TGTGCCAGCTCACCATCTCCGTGGGCAGCTAACACCGGGGAGCTGTTTTTT. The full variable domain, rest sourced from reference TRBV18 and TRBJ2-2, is NAGVMQNPRHLVRRRGQEARLRCSPMKGHSHVYWYRQLPEEGLKFMVYLQKENIIDESGMPKERFSAEFPKEGPSILRIQQVVRGDSAAYFCASSPSPWAANTGELFFGEGSRLTVL.

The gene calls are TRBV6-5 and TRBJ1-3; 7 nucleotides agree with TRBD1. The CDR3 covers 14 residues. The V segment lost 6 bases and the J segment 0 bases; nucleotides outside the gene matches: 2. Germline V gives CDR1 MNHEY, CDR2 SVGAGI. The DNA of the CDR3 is TGTGCCAGCAGAAGACAGGGCTCTGGAAACACCATATATTTT. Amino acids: CASRRQGSGNTIYF.

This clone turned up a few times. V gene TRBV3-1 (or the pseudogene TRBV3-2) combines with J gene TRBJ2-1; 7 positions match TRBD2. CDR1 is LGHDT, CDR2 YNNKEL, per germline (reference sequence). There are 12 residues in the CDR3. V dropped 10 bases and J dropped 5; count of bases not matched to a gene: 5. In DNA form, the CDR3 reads TGTGCCACCCGGGACTACAACAATGAGCAGTTCTTC. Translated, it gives CATRDYNNEQFF.

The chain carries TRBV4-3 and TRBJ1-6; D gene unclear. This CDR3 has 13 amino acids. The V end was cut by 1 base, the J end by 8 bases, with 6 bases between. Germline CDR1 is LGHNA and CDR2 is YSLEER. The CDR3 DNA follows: TGCGCCAGCAGCCAAGGTCAGGATTCACCCCTCCACTTT. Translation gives CASSQGQDSPLHF.

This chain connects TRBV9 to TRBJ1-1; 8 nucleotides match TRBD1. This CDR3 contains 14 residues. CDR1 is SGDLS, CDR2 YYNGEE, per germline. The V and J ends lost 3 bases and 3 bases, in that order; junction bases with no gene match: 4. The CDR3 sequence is CASSATGVDTEAFF. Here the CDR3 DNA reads TGTGCCAGCAGCGCGACAGGGGTTGACACTGAAGCTTTCTTT.

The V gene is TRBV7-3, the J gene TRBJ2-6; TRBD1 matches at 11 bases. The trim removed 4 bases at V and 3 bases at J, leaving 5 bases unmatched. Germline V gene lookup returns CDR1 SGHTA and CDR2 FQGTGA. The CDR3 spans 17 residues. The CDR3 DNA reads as TGTGCCAGCAGCTCCGGGACAGGGGGTCGTGGGGCCAACGTCCTGACTTTC. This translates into CASSSGTGGRGANVLTF.